Described below is a single T cell receptor beta chain sequence and its context. Antigen specificity is unknown. The record originates from a study of beta chain features in type 1 diabetes. Study outcomes and limitations: All four CD4+ subsets of Type 1 diabetes patients contained TCRB CDR3s that were moderately but significantly shorter.

CDR1 SGHTA and CDR2 FQGNSA come from the germline V gene. The V gene lost 5 bases and the J gene lost 11 bases, with 15 bases spanning the gap. This CDR3 is built from 13 residues. Isolated RNA was reverse transcribed in full, so expressed TCRB transcripts were sequenced. Generated by immunoSEQ multiplex PCR, the TCRdb table keeps only in-frame clones and is missing some. Of roughly 150,000 clones in the sample, roughly 7.1% are singletons; the top ten hold 0.94%. The V gene is TRBV7-2, the J gene TRBJ1-4; D may be TRBD1 (6 bases). The specimen was central memory CD4+ T cells from blood. This TCR came from a woman between 40 and 55 years old with type 1 diabetes. In DNA, the CDR3 is TGTGCCAGCAGCCACGGGACATCGCGGAAACTGTTTTTT. Its translation: CASSHGTSRKLFF.